This T cell receptor (beta chain) came from a study of blood T cell repertoires in COVID-19 (dated by TCRdb to the early 2020s). Notes on the research overall: Collaborator samples came from the United States, Italy and Spain and covered acute and convalescent phases of COVID-19. The prospective study material was composed of cDNA or gDNA derived from T cells, B-cell-depleted T cells, or PBMCs. The dataset comprised deeply sampled blood TCRbeta repertoires from subjects exposed to, actively infected with, or recovered from COVID-19. The repertoires were made available in a free public database intended to serve as a resource for research on the immune response to SARS-CoV-2. Samples were obtained from the ongoing ImmuneRACE study (first 160 participants) and from some 1,200 subjects provided by 6 global collaborators. Nearly every sample came with metadata listing a de-identified subject ID, COVID-19 status, age in years and sex. Where available, HLA class I and class II types were obtained from metadata supplied by the sample provider rather than from assay-based typing.

The collaborating institutions used their own protocols to collect whole blood in K2EDTA tubes. For TCRbeta analysis, collaborators shipped samples as frozen whole blood, isolated PBMCs, or DNA extracted from either of those sample types. General conclusions and limits of the study: The amount of clinical and demographic metadata varied by source and participant and was provided uncurated.

Of note for this clone: Its cognate antigen has yet to be identified. Qualities for individual bases were not recorded, and no much larger clone is one base off.

The immunoSEQ Assay, a bias-controlled multiplex PCR, was used to amplify TCRbeta CDR3 regions from genomic DNA. In the source study's methods: Nucleated cell counts per sample were estimated from amplification of reference gene primers within the assay. Sequence reads were collapsed and filtered to measure the absolute abundance of every unique TCRbeta CDR3 rearrangement. For each sample, productive Simpson clonality was calculated by taking the square root of Simpson's diversity index across productive rearrangements. TCRdb's version of the immuneACCESS table is confined to in-frame rearrangements and falls short of the full clone set. An unresolved V gene accounts for under half of the shortfall where checked; the remainder is of unknown origin. V and J calls and clone size are copied from that table; D and trimming were computed from the DNA. The sample has 85,000 to 130,000 clones on record, roughly nine tenths of them singletons. The ten largest clones capture 5% to 6.5% of the sample.

The trim is 6 bases for V and 6 bases for J, with a gap of 21 bases between the germline ends. Its CDR3 holds 16 amino acids, cysteine through phenylalanine. Just the 48-base CDR3 DNA is kept, in frame starting at base 1. In the germline V gene, CDR1 corresponds to SGHNT and CDR2 to YENEEA. The sequenced material came from peripheral blood. This TCR was sampled from a human donor in a cohort sampled during active COVID-19. This chain joins TRBV11-3 to TRBJ2-1, with a weak D call of TRBD1 (5 bases match). Here the CDR3 is given as CASSSSEGVRANEQFF. The DNA reads as follows: TGTGCCAGCAGTTCGTCAGAAGGGGTCAGGGCCAATGAGCAGTTCTTC.